The 2 T cell receptor beta chains below were found in one sample sequenced in a study of cytomegalovirus exposure and HLA in healthy donors. Vbeta (60) and Jbeta (13) primers were used in the PCR. Profiled with immunoSEQ multiplex PCR; TCRdb holds only in-frame clones, not every one. In total, the table holds about 110,000 clones. The sequenced sample consisted of PBMCs. All receptors come from a man aged 45-60 years in good health and CMV-seronegative.

The rearrangement links TRBV4-1 to TRBJ2-6; TRBD1 agrees at 9 bases. Germline V gene sequence: CDR1 MGHRA, CDR2 YSYEKL. The junction had 5 bases not matched to a gene; V was cut back by 1 base and J by 1 base. The CDR3 is 18 amino acids. Written as DNA, the CDR3 is TGCGCCAGCAGCCAAGCCGGGACAGGGTTGTCTGGGGCCAACGTCCTGACTTTC. It codes for CASSQAGTGLSGANVLTF.

This rearrangement joins TRBV19 to TRBJ2-7; 7 positions agree with TRBD1. V lost 5 bases, J lost 5 bases, and 6 bases stayed unmatched. This CDR3 has 13 amino acids. CDR1 is LNHDA and CDR2 is SQIVND in the germline V gene (reference sequence). In DNA form, the CDR3 reads TGTGCCAGTAGTGGACAGGCCGACCACGAGCAGTACTTC. Its protein is CASSGQADHEQYF.